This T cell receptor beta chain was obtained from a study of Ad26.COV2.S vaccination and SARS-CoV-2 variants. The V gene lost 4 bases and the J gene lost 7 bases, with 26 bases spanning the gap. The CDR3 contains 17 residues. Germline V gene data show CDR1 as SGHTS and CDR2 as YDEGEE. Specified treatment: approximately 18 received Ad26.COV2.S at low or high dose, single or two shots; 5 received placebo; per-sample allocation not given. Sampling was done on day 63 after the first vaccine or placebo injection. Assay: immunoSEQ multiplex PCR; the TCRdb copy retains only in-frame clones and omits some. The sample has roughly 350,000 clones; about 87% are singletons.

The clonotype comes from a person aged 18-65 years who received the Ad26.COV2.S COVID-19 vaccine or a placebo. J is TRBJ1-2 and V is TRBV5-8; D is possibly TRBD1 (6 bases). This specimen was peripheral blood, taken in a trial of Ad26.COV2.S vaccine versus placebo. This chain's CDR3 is CASSLEPRDTQSLGYTF. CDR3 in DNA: TGTGCCAGCAGCCTGGAGCCTCGGGACACCCAAAGCCTTGGCTACACCTTC.